The rows below give T cell receptor beta chains drawn from one sample of a study of blood T cell repertoires in COVID-19. Sequencing was performed with immunoSEQ multiplex PCR; in TCRdb, only in-frame clones are kept and a portion is missing. This table has hundreds of thousands of clones, about 88% appearing once. Sequenced input: peripheral blood. The receptors come from a woman aged 55-69 years with COVID-19, enrolled during active disease. CDR3s include the opening cysteine and the closing phenylalanine or tryptophan. The order of the fields is D gene, clone size, J gene, V gene, CDR3 protein, CDR3 DNA. D genes are given only for firm matches. Size is omitted from some rows. Given values are once, few, many or a class for expanded clones.

>TRBD1|.|TRBJ1-2|TRBV4-1
CASSHWTGLTIYGYTF
TGCGCCAGCAGCCATTGGACAGGACTCACCATTTATGGCTACACCTTC
>.|.|TRBJ1-1|TRBV5-1
CASSPGRGRPEAFF
TGCGCCAGCAGCCCCGGCAGGGGAAGGCCTGAAGCTTTCTTT
>.|.|TRBJ1-4|TRBV15
CATSRAGTPGREKLFF
TGTGCCACCAGCAGGGCCGGGACTCCCGGGAGGGAGAAACTGTTTTTT
>TRBD2|.|TRBJ2-3|TRBV11-2
CASGSGLAYSTDTQYF
TGTGCCAGCGGCTCTGGACTAGCGTACAGCACAGATACGCAGTATTTT
>TRBD2|.|TRBJ2-3|TRBV10-1
CASSESVTSGGVVTDTQYF
TGCGCCAGCAGTGAGTCCGTGACTAGCGGGGGGGTCGTCACAGATACGCAGTATTTT
>.|.|TRBJ2-6|TRBV18
CASSPRDSSRGANVLTF
TGTGCCAGCTCACCTCGGGACTCCTCCCGCGGGGCCAACGTCCTGACTTTC
>.|.|TRBJ1-5|TRBV6-1
CASSERGDQPQHF
TGTGCCAGCAGTGAGAGAGGAGATCAGCCCCAGCATTTT
>.|.|TRBJ1-2|TRBV6-6
CASSFDIKGYTF
TGTGCCAGCAGTTTCGACATAAAAGGCTACACCTTC
>.|.|TRBJ1-1|TRBV5-6
CASSHLGPDRHKSNTEAFF
TGTGCCAGCAGCCACCTAGGGCCGGACAGACACAAATCGAACACTGAAGCTTTCTTT
>.|.|TRBJ2-1|TRBV4-3
CASSPMTEPNEQFF
TGCGCCAGCAGCCCAATGACAGAGCCCAATGAGCAGTTCTTC
>TRBD1|.|TRBJ1-4|TRBV19
CATGTGANEKLFF
TGTGCCACGGGGACAGGGGCTAATGAAAAACTGTTTTTT
>.|once|TRBJ1-2|TRBV9
CASSVEVQGHYGYTF
TGTGCCAGCAGCGTAGAGGTCCAGGGGCACTATGGCTACACCTTC
>.|few|TRBJ1-1|TRBV9
CASSRRQEPNTEAFF
TGTGCCAGCAGTCGGAGACAGGAACCGAACACTGAAGCTTTCTTT
>.|.|TRBJ1-5|TRBV19
CASSKGSAVNQPQHF
TGTGCCAGTAGTAAAGGGAGCGCAGTTAATCAGCCCCAGCATTTT
>TRBD1|once|TRBJ1-1|TRBV11-2
CASSLANRGSYTEAFF
TGTGCCAGCAGCTTAGCTAACAGGGGATCGTACACTGAAGCTTTCTTT
>TRBD1|.|TRBJ2-7|TRBV30
CAWDRDSYEQYF
TGTGCCTGGGACAGGGACTCCTACGAGCAGTACTTC
>TRBD2|.|TRBJ2-3|TRBV10-1
CASSEWASGGADTQYF
TGCGCCAGCAGTGAGTGGGCTAGCGGGGGGGCAGATACGCAGTATTTT
>.|.|TRBJ1-5|TRBV6-4
CASSASGDQPQHF
TGTGCCAGCAGTGCCTCAGGGGATCAGCCCCAGCATTTT
>.|.|TRBJ2-1|TRBV10-3
CAISERRGEGNEQFF
TGTGCCATCAGTGAACGGAGGGGGGAGGGCAATGAGCAGTTCTTC
>.|.|TRBJ2-7|TRBV30
CAWSVQVGVEQYF
TGTGCCTGGAGTGTACAGGTTGGGGTCGAGCAGTACTTC
>.|few|TRBJ1-5|TRBV7-9
CASSRGRLGASNQPQHF
TGTGCCAGCAGCCGCGGTCGTCTGGGGGCTAGCAATCAGCCCCAGCATTTT
>.|once|TRBJ1-2|TRBV3-1/TRBV3-2
CASSQVTRNGYTF
TGTGCCAGCAGCCAAGTTACGAGGAATGGCTACACCTTC
>TRBD1|.|TRBJ1-5|TRBV30
CAWSVGGGSNQPQHF
TGTGCCTGGAGTGTAGGGGGCGGGAGCAATCAGCCCCAGCATTTT
>.|few|TRBJ2-3|TRBV7-2
CASSPGTPSTDTQYF
TGTGCCAGCAGCCCTGGGACTCCTAGCACAGATACGCAGTATTTT
>TRBD2|.|TRBJ2-7|TRBV6-1
CASSELAGDPGGEQYF
TGTGCCAGCAGTGAACTAGCGGGGGACCCAGGAGGAGAGCAGTACTTC
>.|.|TRBJ2-2|TRBV19
CASSATGTGELFF
TGTGCCAGTAGTGCCACAGGGACCGGGGAGCTGTTTTTT
>.|.|TRBJ1-2|TRBV6-4
CAREKRGRGTGPMNGYTF
TGTGCCAGAGAAAAGCGAGGTCGAGGCACAGGGCCAATGAATGGCTACACCTTC
>TRBD1|.|TRBJ2-2|TRBV29-1
CSVGRTGSTGELFF
TGCAGCGTTGGACGGACAGGGAGCACCGGGGAGCTGTTTTTT
>.|.|TRBJ2-5|TRBV5-5
CASSFKMGETQYF
TGTGCCAGCAGCTTTAAAATGGGCGAGACCCAGTACTTC
>.|.|TRBJ1-2|TRBV28
CASSLVGARGYTF
TGTGCCAGCAGTTTAGTGGGGGCGAGAGGCTACACCTTC
>.|.|TRBJ2-2|TRBV3-1/TRBV3-2
CASSHSTTGELFF
TGTGCCAGCAGCCATTCCACAACAGGGGAGCTGTTTTTT